The 26 T cell receptor beta chains in this list originate from one sample, sequenced in a study of persistence of HIV-infected CD4 T cells. Sequencing used immunoSEQ version 4 in survey mode. Sequenced by immunoSEQ multiplex PCR; TCRdb stores in-frame clones only, minus some. The sample consists of about 6,500 clones, around three quarters of them appearing once. No antigen has been identified for these receptors. Lysates of CMV-infected fibroblasts at 10 ug/mL stimulated these cells. Responding CD4+ T cells were sorted by upregulation of both CD40 ligand and CD69. This sample comprised CD4+ T cells sorted from PBMCs after roughly 17-hour stimulation, obtained from a patient who received antiretroviral therapy. The origin of the receptors is an adult woman with HIV who was CMV-seropositive.

The rearrangement links TRBV18 to TRBJ2-7; 8 nucleotides match TRBD1. The CDR3 spans 16 residues. Looked up from germline, CDR1 is KGHSH and CDR2 is LQKENI. Losses at the gene ends were 6 bases for V and 0 bases for J; bases not matched to a gene: 10. In nucleotides, the CDR3 is TGTGCCAGCTCGTTCGGACAGGGATCTTCCTCCTACGAGCAGTACTTC. Translating it yields CASSFGQGSSSYEQYF.

This chain uses TRBV19 with TRBJ1-1; a possible D gene is TRBD1 (5 bases). V shed 7 bases and J shed 0 bases, with 21 bases lying between them. This CDR3 contains 17 residues. Germline V CDR1 and CDR2: LNHDA, SQIVND (reference sequence). The CDR3 reads CASIERGRALMNTEAFF. Written as DNA, the CDR3 is TGTGCCAGTATCGAGAGGGGACGAGCCCTCATGAACACTGAAGCTTTCTTT.

This clone was seen more than once but under ten times. CDR3 amino acids: CASSLSVTSMVTDTQYF. The DNA of the CDR3 is TGTGCCAGCAGTTTATCAGTCACCTCCATGGTCACAGATACGCAGTATTTT. The rearrangement links TRBV27 to TRBJ2-3; D call uncertain. The length of the CDR3 is 17 residues. Germline V gene lookup returns CDR1 MNHEY and CDR2 SMNVEV (reference sequence). V was shortened by 0 bases and J by 2 bases, with 15 bases between the two germline ends.

This clone counts as medium-sized. The V gene is TRBV11-3, the J gene TRBJ2-3; 16 bases align to TRBD2. Per germline, CDR1 SGHNT and CDR2 YENEEA. Trimming removed 5 bases from V and 6 bases from J; junction bases left unmatched: 14. The CDR3 spans 19 residues. CDR3 sequence (DNA): TGTGCCAGCAGCCCCCACCCGGGACTAGCGGGGGGGCCGGGCGATACGCAGTATTTT. It translates to CASSPHPGLAGGPGDTQYF.

A few counts support this clone. Its ends do not fully match the called genes, so a read error is possible. The chain has TRBV3-1 (or the pseudogene TRBV3-2) and TRBJ2-2; tentative D call: TRBD2 (5 bases). Looked up from germline, CDR1 is LGHDT and CDR2 is YNNKEL (reference sequence). The CDR3 length is 17 residues. In DNA form, the CDR3 reads TGTGCCAGCACCCAAGGCGGGTGGCGGCGAAGGATAGGGGAGCTGTTTTTT. It yields the protein CASTQGGWRRRIGELFF.

The J gene is TRBJ2-7, the V gene TRBV6-5; 11 positions agree with TRBD1. Per the germline V gene, CDR1 is MNHEY and CDR2 is SVGAGI. The CDR3 consists of 14 residues. V shed 6 bases and J 1 base; nucleotides not matched to a gene: 2. For the CDR3, the DNA is TGTGCCAGCAGGCGGGACAGGGGGTCCTACGAGCAGTACTTC. It codes for CASRRDRGSYEQYF.

This chain joins TRBV28 and TRBJ1-1, with 10 nucleotides matching TRBD1. Unmatched junction bases numbered 8, after V lost 6 bases and J lost 4 bases. CDR3 length: 15 residues. Germline V gene sequence: CDR1 MDHEN, CDR2 SYDVKM. This CDR3 reads CASSEWTGGVTEAFF. In nucleotides, the CDR3 is TGTGCCAGCAGCGAATGGACAGGGGGAGTCACTGAAGCTTTCTTT.

The chain employs TRBV5-1 and TRBJ2-7; D remains ambiguous. This CDR3 is built from 15 residues. V dropped 6 bases and J dropped 0 bases, with 16 bases sitting between them. From germline, CDR1 is SGHRS and CDR2 YFSETQ. Written as DNA, the CDR3 is TGCGCCAGCACCCCCCAGACAAAGGGCTCCTACGAGCAGTACTTC. Translation: CASTPQTKGSYEQYF.

The chain carries TRBV7-2 and TRBJ1-1; possible D gene TRBD1, 5 bases. The CDR3 sequence is 14 residues long. Germline CDR1 reads SGHTA; CDR2 reads FQGNSA. Trimming took 5 bases from V and 0 from J, leaving 10 bases between them. The chain's CDR3 is CASSPGTVNTEAFF. The CDR3 region has the DNA TGTGCCAGCAGCCCGGGGACGGTGAACACTGAAGCTTTCTTT.

The chain has TRBV6-5 and TRBJ1-1; no reliable D call. Germline CDR1 and CDR2: MNHEY and SVGAGI. V was trimmed by 0 bases and J by 1 base, leaving 6 bases between them. The CDR3 contains 14 residues. CDR3 sequence: CASSYSRQNTEAFF. CDR3 DNA sequence: TGTGCCAGCAGTTACTCGAGGCAGAACACTGAAGCTTTCTTT.

The CDR3 DNA follows: TGTGCCAGCGAATTTGATGGGGGGGCGCACACCGGGGAGCTGTTTTTT. The encoded protein is CASEFDGGAHTGELFF. The V call is TRBV9, the J call TRBJ2-2, with D maybe TRBD2 (7 bases). The CDR3 has 16 residues. Looked up from germline, CDR1 is SGDLS and CDR2 is YYNGEE. V lost 7 bases to trimming and J lost 3 bases, with 19 bases between them.

The chain joins TRBV5-1 to TRBJ2-3, with a possible D match to TRBD1 (5 bases). V was pared by 2 bases and J by 2 bases, with 15 bases between. CDR3 length: 16 amino acids. Germline CDR1 SGHRS, CDR2 YFSETQ. CDR3 in amino acids: CASSFDREHPTDTQYF. Written as DNA, the CDR3 is TGCGCCAGCAGCTTTGACAGAGAGCATCCCACAGATACGCAGTATTTT.

The V gene is TRBV4-1, the J gene TRBJ1-2; the D gene is possibly TRBD1 (5 bases). The CDR3 loop spans 13 amino acids. The V gene's germline CDR1 is MGHRA and CDR2 YSYEKL. Deletions cut 2 bases from V and 4 bases from J, with 8 bases between. The CDR3, as DNA: TGCGCCAGCAGCCAACTGGGACTCTATGGCTACACCTTC. Encoded protein: CASSQLGLYGYTF.

The chain links TRBV4-3 to TRBJ1-2, with D possibly being TRBD1 (6 bases). V lost 1 base to trimming and J lost 4 bases, with 7 bases between them. Germline V lookup: CDR1 LGHNA, CDR2 YSLEER. The length of the CDR3 is 13 residues. Here the CDR3 reads CASSQVGAYGYTF. For the CDR3, the DNA is TGCGCCAGCAGCCAAGTGGGGGCCTATGGCTACACCTTC.

This chain joins TRBV19 and TRBJ2-7, with no clear D. The CDR3 consists of 13 residues. Trimming removed 8 bases from V and 4 bases from J, with 15 bases in between. Germline CDR1 LNHDA, CDR2 SQIVND (reference sequence). The CDR3 loop is CASSSAGGYEQYF. The CDR3 coding sequence is TGTGCCAGTTCCAGTGCCGGCGGTTACGAGCAGTACTTC.

J is TRBJ1-1 and V is TRBV5-4; D is unclear. Germline CDR1 reads SGHNT; CDR2 reads YYREEE (reference sequence). The ends were cut back, 0 bases at V and 1 base at J, with 4 bases in the middle. This CDR3 is built from 13 residues. The CDR3 DNA reads as TGTGCCAGCAGCTTGGGGGGGAACACTGAAGCTTTCTTT. The encoded protein is CASSLGGNTEAFF. The entire variable domain, with the rest obtained from reference TRBV5-4 and TRBJ1-1, is as follows: ETGVTQSPTHLIKTRGQQVTLRCSSQSGHNTVSWYQQALGQGPQFIFQYYREEENGRGNFPPRFSGLQFPNYSSELNVNALELDDSALYLCASSLGGNTEAFFGQGTRLTVV.

The V call is TRBV28, the J call TRBJ1-6; 8 bases agree with TRBD1. There are 16 residues in the CDR3. Germline V gene lookup returns CDR1 MDHEN and CDR2 SYDVKM. Trimming cost V 6 bases and J 9 bases; bases outside gene matches: 13. The CDR3 DNA reads TGTGCCAGCAGGGGGCTACCTCAGGGGGCGGGTTCACCCCTCCACTTT. It translates to CASRGLPQGAGSPLHF.

The rearrangement links TRBV7-6 to TRBJ2-2; D not certain. The CDR3 contains 11 residues. Germline V gene lookup returns CDR1 SGHVS and CDR2 FNYEAQ. Trimming pared 5 bases from V and 9 bases from J, leaving 7 bases between. The CDR3 protein is CASSPARELFF. The CDR3 nucleotides are TGTGCCAGCAGCCCCGCCCGGGAGCTGTTTTTT.

The J gene is TRBJ1-5, the V gene TRBV19; tentative D call: TRBD1 (5 bases). The V gene lost 6 bases and the J gene lost 8 bases, with 14 bases spanning the gap. CDR3 length: 13 amino acids. Germline V gene sequence: CDR1 LNHDA, CDR2 SQIVND (reference sequence). CDR3 bases: TGTGCCAGTAGACAGTCAGGGAAGGAGCCCCAGCATTTT. Its translation is CASRQSGKEPQHF. Combining the CDR3 with reference TRBV19 and TRBJ1-5 gives the whole variable domain DGGITQSPKYLFRKEGQNVTLSCEQNLNHDAMYWYRQDPGQGLRLIYYSQIVNDFQKGDIAEGYSVSREKKESFPLTVTSAQKNPTAFYLCASRQSGKEPQHFGDGTRLSIL.

The chain carries TRBV12-5 and TRBJ2-3; maybe TRBD1 (5 bases). The CDR3 has 11 residues. Per germline, CDR1 LGHNT and CDR2 FRNRAP. Trimming removed 7 bases from V and 6 bases from J, with 8 bases in between. CDR3 coding DNA: TGTGCTAGTGCCGCAGGGGATACGCAGTATTTT. This sequence encodes CASAAGDTQYF. The variable domain in full, with the rest retrieved from reference TRBV12-5 and TRBJ2-3, is DARVTQTPRHKVTEMGQEVTMRCQPILGHNTVFWYRQTMMQGLELLAYFRNRAPLDDSGMPKDRFSAEMPDATLATLKIQPSEPRDSAVYFCASAAGDTQYFGPGTRLTVL.

The gene calls are TRBV11-3 and TRBJ1-1; D not resolved. Germline CDR1 and CDR2: SGHNT and YENEEA. The V and J ends lost 8 bases and 1 base respectively, with 11 bases between them. This CDR3 spans 13 amino acids. CDR3 residues: CASAPDPNTEAFF. CDR3 nucleotides: TGTGCCAGCGCCCCCGACCCGAACACTGAAGCTTTCTTT.

The rearrangement uses TRBV9 and TRBJ2-7, with TRBD1 matching over 10 bases. CDR3 length: 15 amino acids. The germline CDR1 and CDR2 sequences are SGDLS and YYNGEE. The junction had 6 bases not matched to a gene; V was cut back by 2 bases and J by 4 bases. CDR3 region: CASSVRDRGNYEQYF. The DNA of the CDR3 is TGTGCCAGCAGCGTTCGGGACAGGGGCAATTACGAGCAGTACTTC.

J is TRBJ1-5 and V is TRBV19; 12 positions agree with TRBD1. Germline loops: CDR1 LNHDA, CDR2 SQIVND (reference sequence). CDR3 length: 16 residues. V shed 1 base and J 6 bases; nucleotides not matched to a gene: 4. Here the CDR3 DNA reads TGTGCCAGTAGTATAGTGGGGACAGGGGGCGGTCAGCCCCAGCATTTT. Translating gives CASSIVGTGGGQPQHF. The full variable domain, in which reference TRBV19 and TRBJ1-5 provide the parts outside the CDR3, is DGGITQSPKYLFRKEGQNVTLSCEQNLNHDAMYWYRQDPGQGLRLIYYSQIVNDFQKGDIAEGYSVSREKKESFPLTVTSAQKNPTAFYLCASSIVGTGGGQPQHFGDGTRLSIL.

V and J are TRBV7-9 and TRBJ1-4; D may be TRBD1 (5 bases). The germline V gene has CDR1 SEHNR and CDR2 FQNEAQ (reference sequence). Trimming removed 1 base at V and 5 bases at J, with 14 bases between. The CDR3 consists of 16 residues. CDR3: CASSLGGWGLNEKLFF. The CDR3 coding sequence is TGTGCCAGCAGCTTAGGTGGCTGGGGCCTGAATGAAAAACTGTTTTTT.

This chain uses TRBV7-3 with TRBJ2-1; 8 bases are shared with TRBD1. Trimming at V came to 5 bases and at J to 2 bases, leaving 8 bases not matched to a gene. Germline V gene sequence: CDR1 SGHTA, CDR2 FQGTGA. The length of the CDR3 is 16 residues. The CDR3, as DNA: TGTGCCAGCAGCCTACGCGGACAGGGTGCCTACAATGAGCAGTTCTTC. Translating it yields CASSLRGQGAYNEQFF.

This clone has a handful of counts. This chain connects TRBV5-4 to TRBJ2-3; D is possibly TRBD1 (6 bases). There are 16 residues in the CDR3. The germline gives CDR1 SGHNT, CDR2 YYREEE (reference sequence). V lost 3 bases and J 7 bases, leaving 21 bases between the germline ends. The CDR3 reads CASSSKSDRPPYTQYF. The CDR3 DNA reads as TGTGCCAGCAGCTCCAAATCCGACAGGCCTCCGTATACGCAGTATTTT.